This T cell receptor beta chain was retrieved from a study of OX40 agonist ivuxolimab in advanced cancers. About the research overall: The patients received agonistic anti-OX40 (CD134) antibody ivuxolimab.

Sequencing used immunoSEQ multiplex PCR; TCRdb keeps in-frame clones, though not all of them. The sample carries roughly 70,000 clones, around 90% recorded once. The study sampled blood at baseline, cycle 4 day 1, and cycle 7 day 1. The material sequenced was CD4+ or CD8+ T cells sorted from blood, taken in a trial of the OX40 agonist ivuxolimab. The TCR sequence derives from an adult with an advanced solid tumor such as melanoma, head and neck, liver or kidney cancer.

This CDR3 is CAISAGTGYQPQHF. CDR3 in DNA: TGTGCCATCAGCGCCGGGACAGGGTATCAGCCCCAGCATTTT. The V gene is TRBV10-3, the J gene TRBJ1-5; 9 bases map to TRBD1. The V segment lost 6 bases and the J segment 5 bases; nucleotides outside the gene matches: 5. In germline, CDR1 is ENHRY, CDR2 SYGVKD. The length of the CDR3 is 14 residues.